Given below is one T cell receptor beta chain in context. Its specificity is not known. An end of the junction does not agree with germline; a read error may underlie this. This entry comes from a study of regulatory T cells in long-lasting Graves disease. The authors built TCR beta libraries using iRepertoire HTBI primers and Arm-PCR of CDR3 regions. TCRdb ran MiXCR on the multiplex PCR reads and lists one entry per CDR3 protein. The repertoire includes 360,000 or so distinct CDR3 sequences, 16% of them detected once, and 25% to 30% sits in the top ten. The time point is: newly diagnosed GD, antithyroid drugs for less than 3 months. PBMC-derived RNA was used for the TCR library. Overall study results and limits: Shared public clonotypes totalled about 2,700 in persistent patients, compared with 966 in new patients.

This CDR3 spans 14 amino acids. Germline V CDR1 and CDR2: SGHTA, FQGTGA. The sample was also linked to a second study, of T cells in Graves' hyperthyroidism and ophthalmopathy. As that study records: Calling Graves' hyperthyroidism stable meant ophthalmopathy did not progress within 18 months.

The material sequenced was peripheral blood mononuclear cells (PBMCs), taken at new diagnosis, from a patient treated with antithyroid drugs. This chain connects TRBV7-3 to TRBJ2-7; possible D gene TRBD2, 7 bases. The TCR comes from a man aged 35-49 years with Graves disease. The CDR3 region has the DNA TGTGCCGGCAGCTTAGGGGGGGACTCCTACGAGCAGTACTTC. Translating it yields CAGSLGGDSYEQYF.